One T cell receptor (beta chain) is described in this entry. Its specificity is unknown. Profiled with immunoSEQ multiplex PCR; TCRdb holds only in-frame clones, not every one. The data show roughly 1,500,000 clones, with 98% seen just once and 0.4% to 0.45% held by the top ten. Trimming left V 8 bases short and J 4 bases short, with 11 bases between. CDR3 length: 12 residues. Germline V lookup: CDR1 MNHEY, CDR2 SMNVEV (reference sequence). This entry belongs to a study of shared clonotypes between healthy human individuals. Notes on the study in general: Naive subsets generally had larger estimated richness than memory subsets. The study found lower generation probabilities in non-shared clonotypes than in those shared by all four donors. With few donors, the genetic and exposure-history diversity represented was limited.

The receptor's source is a young man in good health. The J gene is TRBJ1-2, the V gene TRBV27; D uncertain. Specimen: naive CD4+ T cells sorted from blood. The subset is: CD45RA+ positively selected. DNA of the CDR3: TGTGCCAGCCCCCCCGAGGTCTATGGCTACACCTTC. Translated, it gives CASPPEVYGYTF.